Sequencing of this TCR beta chain was carried out in a study of spatial heterogeneity in lung cancer. Time point of the sample: sample taken at primary tumor resection. No cells were sorted before sequencing. The whole RNA sequenced was extracted from tumor, nontumor lung or frozen PBMC. On this clonotype: This beta chain is a stray sequence in a library constructed for alpha chains; its clone size is not meaningful.

TCRdb re-analysed the 5' RACE reads in MiXCR, keeping a single row per CDR3 protein. Its table lists 30 to 45 distinct CDR3 sequences. The TCR was taken from a male donor with early-stage non-small cell lung cancer. The source material was PBMCs, sampled at surgery.

CDR3: CASSHFIGNTGELFF. CDR3 in DNA: TGTGCCAGCAGCCATTTCATAGGGAACACCGGGGAGCTGTTTTTT. This rearrangement joins TRBV6-5 to TRBJ2-2; D unresolved. This CDR3 has 15 residues. Per the germline V gene, CDR1 is MNHEY and CDR2 is SVGAGI. The V end lost 6 bases, the J end lost 1 base, and 12 bases lay between the germline ends.